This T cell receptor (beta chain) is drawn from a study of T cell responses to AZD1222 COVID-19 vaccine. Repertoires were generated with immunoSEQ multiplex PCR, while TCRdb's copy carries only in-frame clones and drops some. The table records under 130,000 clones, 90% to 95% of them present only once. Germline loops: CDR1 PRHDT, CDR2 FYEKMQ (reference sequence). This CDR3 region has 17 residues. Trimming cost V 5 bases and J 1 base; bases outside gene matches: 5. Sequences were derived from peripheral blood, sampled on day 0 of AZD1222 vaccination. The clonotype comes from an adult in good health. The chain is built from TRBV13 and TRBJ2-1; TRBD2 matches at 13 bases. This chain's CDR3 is CASSPRLAGGSYNEQFF. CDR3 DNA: TGTGCCAGCAGCCCTCGACTAGCGGGAGGTTCCTACAATGAGCAGTTCTTC.